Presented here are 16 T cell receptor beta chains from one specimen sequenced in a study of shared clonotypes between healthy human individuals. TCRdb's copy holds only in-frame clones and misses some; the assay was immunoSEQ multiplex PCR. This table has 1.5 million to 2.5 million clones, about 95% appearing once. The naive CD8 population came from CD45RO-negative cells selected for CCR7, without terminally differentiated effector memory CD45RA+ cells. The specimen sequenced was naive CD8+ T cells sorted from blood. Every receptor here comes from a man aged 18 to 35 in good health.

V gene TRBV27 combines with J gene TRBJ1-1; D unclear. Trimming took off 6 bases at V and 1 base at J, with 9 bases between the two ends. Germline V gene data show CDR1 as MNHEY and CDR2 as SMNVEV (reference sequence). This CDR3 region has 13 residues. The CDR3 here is CASREWENTEAFF. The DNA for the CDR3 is TGTGCCAGCAGGGAGTGGGAGAACACTGAAGCTTTCTTT.

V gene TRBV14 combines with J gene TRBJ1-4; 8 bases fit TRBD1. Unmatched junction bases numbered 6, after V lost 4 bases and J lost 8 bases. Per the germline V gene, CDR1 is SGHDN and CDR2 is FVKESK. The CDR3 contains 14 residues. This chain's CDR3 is CASSPGQVQEKLFF. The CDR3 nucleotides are TGTGCCAGCAGCCCGGGACAGGTGCAGGAAAAACTGTTTTTT.

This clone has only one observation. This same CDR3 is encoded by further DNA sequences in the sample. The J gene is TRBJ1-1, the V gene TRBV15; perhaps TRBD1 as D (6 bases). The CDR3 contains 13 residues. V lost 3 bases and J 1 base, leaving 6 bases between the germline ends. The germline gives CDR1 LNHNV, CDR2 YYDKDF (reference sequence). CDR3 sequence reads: CATSRGQNTEAFF. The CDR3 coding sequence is TGTGCCACCAGCAGGGGACAGAACACTGAAGCTTTCTTT.

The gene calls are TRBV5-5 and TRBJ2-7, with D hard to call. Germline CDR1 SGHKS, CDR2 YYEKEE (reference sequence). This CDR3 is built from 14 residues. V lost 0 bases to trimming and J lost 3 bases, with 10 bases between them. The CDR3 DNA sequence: TGTGCCAGCAGCTTGGATCAGGATTTCTACGAGCAGTACTTC. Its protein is CASSLDQDFYEQYF. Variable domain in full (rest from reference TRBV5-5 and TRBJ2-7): DAGVTQSPTHLIKTRGQQVTLRCSPISGHKSVSWYQQVLGQGPQFIFQYYEKEERGRGNFPDRFSARQFPNYSSELNVNALLLGDSALYLCASSLDQDFYEQYFGPGTRLTVT.

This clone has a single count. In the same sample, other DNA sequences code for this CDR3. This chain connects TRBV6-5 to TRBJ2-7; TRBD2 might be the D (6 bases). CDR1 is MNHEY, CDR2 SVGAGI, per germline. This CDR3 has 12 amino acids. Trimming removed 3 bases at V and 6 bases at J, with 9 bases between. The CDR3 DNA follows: TGTGCCAGCAGTTATGGGGGAGGCGAGCAGTACTTC. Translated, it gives CASSYGGGEQYF.

CDR3 sequence: CASSWGIGFSTDTQYF. CDR3 sequence (DNA): TGTGCCAGCAGCTGGGGGATTGGCTTCAGCACAGATACGCAGTATTTT. V is TRBV5-4 and J is TRBJ2-3; the D call may be TRBD1 or TRBD2 (5 bases each). CDR1 and CDR2 from the germline V gene are SGHNT and YYREEE (reference sequence). The CDR3 has 16 residues. V gave up 3 bases and J gave up 0 bases, with 14 bases separating them.

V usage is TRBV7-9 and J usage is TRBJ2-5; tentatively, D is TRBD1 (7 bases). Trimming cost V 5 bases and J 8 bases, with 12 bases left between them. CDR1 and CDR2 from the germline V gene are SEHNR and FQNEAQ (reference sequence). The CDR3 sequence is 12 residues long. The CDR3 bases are TGTGCCAGCAGCCCCCAGGGGGGAACCCAGTACTTC. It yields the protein CASSPQGGTQYF.

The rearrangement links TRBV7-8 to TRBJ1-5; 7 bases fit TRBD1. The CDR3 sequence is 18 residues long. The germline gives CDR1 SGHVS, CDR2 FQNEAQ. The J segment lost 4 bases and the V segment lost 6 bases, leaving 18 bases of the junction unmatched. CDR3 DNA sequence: TGTGCCAGCAGTGAACAACCGATCGGGACAGAAGCTAATCAGCCCCAGCATTTT. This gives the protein CASSEQPIGTEANQPQHF.

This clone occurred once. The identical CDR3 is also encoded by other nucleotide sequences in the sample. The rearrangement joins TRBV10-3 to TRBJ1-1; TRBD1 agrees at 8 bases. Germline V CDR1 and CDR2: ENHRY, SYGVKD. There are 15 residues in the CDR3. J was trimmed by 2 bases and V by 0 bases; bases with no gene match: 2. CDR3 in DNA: TGTGCCATCAGTGAGTCCGGACAGGGTAACACTGAAGCTTTCTTT. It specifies CAISESGQGNTEAFF.

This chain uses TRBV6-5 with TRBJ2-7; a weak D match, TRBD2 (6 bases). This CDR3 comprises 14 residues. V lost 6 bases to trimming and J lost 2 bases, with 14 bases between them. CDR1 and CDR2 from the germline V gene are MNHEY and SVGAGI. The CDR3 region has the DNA TGTGCCAGCAGGACCGGGACGGGAGCCTACGAGCAGTACTTC. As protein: CASRTGTGAYEQYF.

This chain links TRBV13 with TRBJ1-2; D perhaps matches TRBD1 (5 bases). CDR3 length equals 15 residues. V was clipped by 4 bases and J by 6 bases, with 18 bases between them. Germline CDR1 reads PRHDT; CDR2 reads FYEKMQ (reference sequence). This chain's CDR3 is CASSYGLGQGDGYTF. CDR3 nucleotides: TGTGCCAGCAGCTACGGCTTGGGGCAGGGAGATGGCTACACCTTC.

CDR3 in DNA: TGCGCCAGCAGCCAAGAAGGGGAGGGGCCATGCACTGAAGCTTTCTTT. This gives the protein CASSQEGEGPCTEAFF. This chain uses TRBV4-1 with TRBJ1-1; a weak D match, TRBD1 (5 bases). Between the trimmed V and J ends, which lost 0 bases and 4 bases, there was a span of 15 bases. The V gene's germline CDR1 is MGHRA and CDR2 YSYEKL. The CDR3 sequence is 16 residues long.

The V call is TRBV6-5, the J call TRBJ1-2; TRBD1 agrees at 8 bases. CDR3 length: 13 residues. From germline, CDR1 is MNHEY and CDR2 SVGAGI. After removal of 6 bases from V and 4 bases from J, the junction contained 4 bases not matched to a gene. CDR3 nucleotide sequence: TGTGCCAGCAGGCCCGGGACAGGCTATGGCTACACCTTC. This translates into CASRPGTGYGYTF.

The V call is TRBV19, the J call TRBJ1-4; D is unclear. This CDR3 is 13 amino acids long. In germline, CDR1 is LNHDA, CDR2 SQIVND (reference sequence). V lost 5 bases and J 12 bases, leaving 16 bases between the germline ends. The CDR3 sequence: CASSPWAPGELFF. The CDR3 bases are TGTGCCAGTAGTCCCTGGGCCCCCGGGGAACTGTTTTTT.

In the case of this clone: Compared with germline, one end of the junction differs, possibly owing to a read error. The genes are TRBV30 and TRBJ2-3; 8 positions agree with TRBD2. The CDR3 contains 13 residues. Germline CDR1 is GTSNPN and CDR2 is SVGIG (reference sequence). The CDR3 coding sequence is TGTGCCAGGAGCGGGGGTAGCACAGATACGCAGTATTTT. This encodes CARSGGSTDTQYF.

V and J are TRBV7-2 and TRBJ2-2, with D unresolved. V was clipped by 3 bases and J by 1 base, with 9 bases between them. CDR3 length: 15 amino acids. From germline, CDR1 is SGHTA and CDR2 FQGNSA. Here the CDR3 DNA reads TGTGCCAGCAGCTTTAAACAGCTGAACACCGGGGAGCTGTTTTTT. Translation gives CASSFKQLNTGELFF. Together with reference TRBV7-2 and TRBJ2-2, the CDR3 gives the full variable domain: GAGVSQSPSNKVTEKGKDVELRCDPISGHTALYWYRQSLGQGLEFLIYFQGNSAPDKSGLPSDRFSAERTGGSVSTLTIQRTQQEDSAVYLCASSFKQLNTGELFFGEGSRLTVL.